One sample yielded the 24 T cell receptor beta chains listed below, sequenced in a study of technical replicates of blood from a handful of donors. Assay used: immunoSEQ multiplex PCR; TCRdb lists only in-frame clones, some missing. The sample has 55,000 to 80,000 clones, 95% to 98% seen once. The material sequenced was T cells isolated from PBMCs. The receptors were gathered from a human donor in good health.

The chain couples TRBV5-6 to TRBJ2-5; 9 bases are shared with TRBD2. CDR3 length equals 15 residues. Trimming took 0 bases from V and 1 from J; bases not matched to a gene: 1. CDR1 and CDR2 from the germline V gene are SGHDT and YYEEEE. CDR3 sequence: CASSLVTSGQETQYF. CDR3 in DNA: TGTGCCAGCAGCTTGGTGACTAGCGGCCAAGAGACCCAGTACTTC.

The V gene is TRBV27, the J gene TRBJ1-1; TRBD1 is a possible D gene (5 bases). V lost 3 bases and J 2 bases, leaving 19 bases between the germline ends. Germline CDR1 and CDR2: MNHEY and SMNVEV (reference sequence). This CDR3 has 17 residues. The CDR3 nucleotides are TGTGCCAGCAGTTTGAGAGGATGGGGCTGGGAAAACACTGAAGCTTTCTTT. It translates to CASSLRGWGWENTEAFF.

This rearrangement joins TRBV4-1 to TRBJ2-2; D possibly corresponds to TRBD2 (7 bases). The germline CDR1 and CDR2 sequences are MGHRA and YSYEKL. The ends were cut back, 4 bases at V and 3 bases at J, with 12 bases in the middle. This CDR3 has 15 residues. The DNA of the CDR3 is TGCGCCAGCAGCCGAAAGGGGGGGGACACCGGGGAGCTGTTTTTT. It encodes CASSRKGGDTGELFF.

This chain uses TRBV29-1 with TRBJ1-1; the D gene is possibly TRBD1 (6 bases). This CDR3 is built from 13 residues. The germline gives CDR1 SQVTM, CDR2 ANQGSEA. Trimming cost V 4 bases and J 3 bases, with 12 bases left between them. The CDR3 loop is CSVGPGVYTEAFF. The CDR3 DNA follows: TGCAGCGTTGGCCCAGGGGTCTACACTGAAGCTTTCTTT.

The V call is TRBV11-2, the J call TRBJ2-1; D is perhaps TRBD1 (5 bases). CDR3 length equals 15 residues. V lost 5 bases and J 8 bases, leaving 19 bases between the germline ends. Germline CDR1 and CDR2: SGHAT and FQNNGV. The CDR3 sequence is CASSQPAGLTHEQFF. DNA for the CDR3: TGTGCCAGCAGCCAACCCGCAGGGTTGACTCATGAGCAGTTCTTC.

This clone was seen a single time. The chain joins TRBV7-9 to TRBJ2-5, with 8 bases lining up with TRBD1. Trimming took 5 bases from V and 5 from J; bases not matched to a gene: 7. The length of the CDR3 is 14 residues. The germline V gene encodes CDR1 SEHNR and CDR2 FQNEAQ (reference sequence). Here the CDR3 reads CASSATGGSETQYF. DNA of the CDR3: TGTGCCAGCAGCGCAACAGGGGGGTCGGAGACCCAGTACTTC.

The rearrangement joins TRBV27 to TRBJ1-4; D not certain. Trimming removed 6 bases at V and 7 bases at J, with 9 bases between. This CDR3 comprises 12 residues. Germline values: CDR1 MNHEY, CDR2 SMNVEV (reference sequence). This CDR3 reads CASSTRGEKLFF. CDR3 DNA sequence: TGTGCCAGCAGCACCCGGGGTGAAAAACTGTTTTTT.

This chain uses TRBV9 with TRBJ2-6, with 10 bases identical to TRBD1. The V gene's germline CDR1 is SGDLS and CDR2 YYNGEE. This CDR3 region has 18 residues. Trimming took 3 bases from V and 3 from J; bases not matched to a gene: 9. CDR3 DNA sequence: TGTGCCAGCAGCGAGTCTGAGACAGGGGGCTATGGGGCCAACGTCCTGACTTTC. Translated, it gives CASSESETGGYGANVLTF.

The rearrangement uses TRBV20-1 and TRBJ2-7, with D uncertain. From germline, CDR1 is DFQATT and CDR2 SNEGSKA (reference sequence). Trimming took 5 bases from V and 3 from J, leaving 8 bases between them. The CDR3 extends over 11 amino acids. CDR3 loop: CSAPEIYEQYF. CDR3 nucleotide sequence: TGCAGTGCTCCAGAAATCTACGAGCAGTACTTC.

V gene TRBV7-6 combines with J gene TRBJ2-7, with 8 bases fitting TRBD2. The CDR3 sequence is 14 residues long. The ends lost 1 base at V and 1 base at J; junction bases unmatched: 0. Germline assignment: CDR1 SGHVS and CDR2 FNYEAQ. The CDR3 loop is CASSLVAGSYEQYF. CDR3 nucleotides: TGTGCCAGCAGCTTAGTAGCGGGATCCTACGAGCAGTACTTC.

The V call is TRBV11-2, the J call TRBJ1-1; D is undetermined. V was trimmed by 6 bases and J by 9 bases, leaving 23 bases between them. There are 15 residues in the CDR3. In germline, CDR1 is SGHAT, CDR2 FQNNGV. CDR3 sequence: CASRHAGILTPKAFF. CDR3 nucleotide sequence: TGTGCCAGCAGGCATGCCGGGATCCTGACACCGAAAGCTTTCTTT.

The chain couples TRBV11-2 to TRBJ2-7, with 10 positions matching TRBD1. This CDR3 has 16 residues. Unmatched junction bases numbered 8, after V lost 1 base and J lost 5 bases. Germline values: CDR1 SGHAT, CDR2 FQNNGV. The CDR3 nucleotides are TGTGCCAGCAGCTTAGCTCTGGACAGGGGGTACCACGAGCAGTACTTC. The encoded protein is CASSLALDRGYHEQYF. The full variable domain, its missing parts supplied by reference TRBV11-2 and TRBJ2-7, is EAGVAQSPRYKIIEKRQSVAFWCNPISGHATLYWYQQILGQGPKLLIQFQNNGVVDDSQLPKDRFSAERLKGVDSTLKIQPAKLEDSAVYLCASSLALDRGYHEQYFGPGTRLTVT.

CDR3 amino acids: CASSRRPGQGSNYGYTF. The CDR3 region has the DNA TGTGCCAGTAGCCGGAGACCCGGACAGGGCTCTAACTATGGCTACACCTTC. The rearrangement links TRBV19 to TRBJ1-2; TRBD1 matches at 8 bases. Germline CDR1 reads LNHDA; CDR2 reads SQIVND (reference sequence). V shed 6 bases, J shed 0 bases, and the junction held 12 bases outside the gene matches. The length of the CDR3 is 17 residues.

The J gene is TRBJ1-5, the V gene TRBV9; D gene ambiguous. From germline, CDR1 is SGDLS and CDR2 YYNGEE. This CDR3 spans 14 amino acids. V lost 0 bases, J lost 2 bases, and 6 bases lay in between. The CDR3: CASSVDVGNQPQHF. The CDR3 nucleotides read TGTGCCAGCAGCGTAGACGTAGGCAATCAGCCCCAGCATTTT.

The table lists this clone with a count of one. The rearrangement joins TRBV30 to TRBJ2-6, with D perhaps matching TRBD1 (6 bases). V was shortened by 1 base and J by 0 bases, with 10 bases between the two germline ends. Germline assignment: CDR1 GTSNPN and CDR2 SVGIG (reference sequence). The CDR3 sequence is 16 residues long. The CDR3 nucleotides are TGTGCCTGGAGTGGGACAGCTAGCTCTGGGGCCAACGTCCTGACTTTC. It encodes CAWSGTASSGANVLTF.

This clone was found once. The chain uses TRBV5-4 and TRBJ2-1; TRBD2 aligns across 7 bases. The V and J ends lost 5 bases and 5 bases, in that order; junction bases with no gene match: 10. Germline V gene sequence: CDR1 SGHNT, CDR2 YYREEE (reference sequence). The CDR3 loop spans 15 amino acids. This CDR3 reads CASSSEAGWNNEQFF. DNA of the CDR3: TGTGCCAGCAGTTCTGAAGCGGGGTGGAACAATGAGCAGTTCTTC. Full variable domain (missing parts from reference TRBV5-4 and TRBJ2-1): ETGVTQSPTHLIKTRGQQVTLRCSSQSGHNTVSWYQQALGQGPQFIFQYYREEENGRGNFPPRFSGLQFPNYSSELNVNALELDDSALYLCASSSEAGWNNEQFFGPGTRLTVL.

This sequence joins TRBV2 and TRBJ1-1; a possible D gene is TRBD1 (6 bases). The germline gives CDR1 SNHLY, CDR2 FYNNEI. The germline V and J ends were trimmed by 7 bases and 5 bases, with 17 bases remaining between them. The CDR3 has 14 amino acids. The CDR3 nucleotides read TGTGCCAGCACCCGCCCGGGGGGCGGAACTGAAGCTTTCTTT. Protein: CASTRPGGGTEAFF.

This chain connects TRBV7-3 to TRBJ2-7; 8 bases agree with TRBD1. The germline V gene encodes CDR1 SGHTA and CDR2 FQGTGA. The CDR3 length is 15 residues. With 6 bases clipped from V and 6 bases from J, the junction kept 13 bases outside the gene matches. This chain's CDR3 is CASSSGQGRRSEQYF. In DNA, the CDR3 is TGTGCCAGCAGTAGCGGACAGGGTAGAAGAAGCGAGCAGTACTTC.

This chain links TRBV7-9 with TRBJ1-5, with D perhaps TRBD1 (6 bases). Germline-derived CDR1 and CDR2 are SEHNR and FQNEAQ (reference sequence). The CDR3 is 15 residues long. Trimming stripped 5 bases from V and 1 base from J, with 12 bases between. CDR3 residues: CASSPGTQSNQPQHF. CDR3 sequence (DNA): TGTGCCAGCAGCCCCGGGACACAGAGCAATCAGCCCCAGCATTTT.

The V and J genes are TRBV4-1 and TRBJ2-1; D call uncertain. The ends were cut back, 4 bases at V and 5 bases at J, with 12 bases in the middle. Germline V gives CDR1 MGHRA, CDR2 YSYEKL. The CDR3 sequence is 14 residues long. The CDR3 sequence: CASSLKPPNNEQFF. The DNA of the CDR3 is TGCGCCAGCAGCCTTAAACCCCCTAACAATGAGCAGTTCTTC.

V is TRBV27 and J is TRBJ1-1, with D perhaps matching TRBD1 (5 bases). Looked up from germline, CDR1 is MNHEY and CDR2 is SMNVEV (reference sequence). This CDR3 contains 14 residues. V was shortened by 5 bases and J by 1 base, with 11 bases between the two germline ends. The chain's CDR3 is CASSQTGWNTEAFF. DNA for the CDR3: TGTGCCAGCAGTCAAACAGGATGGAACACTGAAGCTTTCTTT.

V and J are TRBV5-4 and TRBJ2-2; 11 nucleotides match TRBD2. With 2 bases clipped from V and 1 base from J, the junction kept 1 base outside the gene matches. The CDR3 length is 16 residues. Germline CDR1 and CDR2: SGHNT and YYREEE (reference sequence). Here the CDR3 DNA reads TGTGCCAGCAGCTTCGGACTAGCGGGGAACACCGGGGAGCTGTTTTTT. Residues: CASSFGLAGNTGELFF.

CDR3 amino acids: CASSSSEVLEKLFF. In DNA, the CDR3 is TGTGCCAGCAGCTCCTCGGAGGTTCTGGAAAAACTGTTTTTT. The chain uses TRBV13 and TRBJ1-4; D remains unclear. This CDR3 has 14 amino acids. In germline, CDR1 is PRHDT, CDR2 FYEKMQ (reference sequence). The ends were cut back, 4 bases at V and 8 bases at J, with 14 bases in the middle.

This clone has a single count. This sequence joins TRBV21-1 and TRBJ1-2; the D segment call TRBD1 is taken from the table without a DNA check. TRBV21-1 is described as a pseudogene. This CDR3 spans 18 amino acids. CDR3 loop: CASSKVGTPSQTNYGYTF. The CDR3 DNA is TGTGCCAGCAGCAAAGTGGGCACCCCGAGCCAGACTAACTATGGCTACACCTTC.